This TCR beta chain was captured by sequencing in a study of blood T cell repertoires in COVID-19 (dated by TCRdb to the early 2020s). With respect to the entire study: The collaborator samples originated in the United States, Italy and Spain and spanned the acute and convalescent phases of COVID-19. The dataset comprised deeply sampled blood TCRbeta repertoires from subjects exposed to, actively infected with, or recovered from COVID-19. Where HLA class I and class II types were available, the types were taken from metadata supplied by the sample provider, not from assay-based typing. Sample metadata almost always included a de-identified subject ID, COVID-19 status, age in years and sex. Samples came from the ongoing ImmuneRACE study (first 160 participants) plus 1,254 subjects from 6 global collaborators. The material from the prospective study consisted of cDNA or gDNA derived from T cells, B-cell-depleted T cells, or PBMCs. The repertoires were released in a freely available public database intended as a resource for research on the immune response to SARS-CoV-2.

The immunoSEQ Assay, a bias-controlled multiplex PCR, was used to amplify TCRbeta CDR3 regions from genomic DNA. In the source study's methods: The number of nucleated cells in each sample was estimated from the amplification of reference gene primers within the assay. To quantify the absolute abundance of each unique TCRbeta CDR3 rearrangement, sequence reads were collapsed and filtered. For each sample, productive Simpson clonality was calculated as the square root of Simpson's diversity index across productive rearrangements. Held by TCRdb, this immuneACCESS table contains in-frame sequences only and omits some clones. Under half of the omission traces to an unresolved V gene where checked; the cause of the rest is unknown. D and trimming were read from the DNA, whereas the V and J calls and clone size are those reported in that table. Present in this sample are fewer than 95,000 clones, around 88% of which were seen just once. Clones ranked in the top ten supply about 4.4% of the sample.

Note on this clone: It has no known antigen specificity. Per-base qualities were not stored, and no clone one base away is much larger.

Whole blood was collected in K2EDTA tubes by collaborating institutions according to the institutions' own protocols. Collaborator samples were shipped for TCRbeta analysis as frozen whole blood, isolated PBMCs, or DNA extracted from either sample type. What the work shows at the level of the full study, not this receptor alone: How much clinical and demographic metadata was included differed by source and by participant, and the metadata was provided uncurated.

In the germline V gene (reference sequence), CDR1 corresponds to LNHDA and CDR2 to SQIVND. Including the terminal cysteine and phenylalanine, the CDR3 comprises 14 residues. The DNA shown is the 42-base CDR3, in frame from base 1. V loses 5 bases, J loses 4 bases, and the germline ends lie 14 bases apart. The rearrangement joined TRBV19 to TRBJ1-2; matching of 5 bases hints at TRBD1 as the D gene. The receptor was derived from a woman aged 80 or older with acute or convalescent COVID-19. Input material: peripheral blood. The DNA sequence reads TGTGCCAGTAGTGTGACCAGGGTATCCTATGGCTACACCTTC. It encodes CASSVTRVSYGYTF.